The TCR beta chain described here comes from a study of blood T cell repertoires in COVID-19 (dated by TCRdb to about 2020). Regarding the complete study: The collaborator samples originated in the United States, Italy and Spain and spanned the acute and convalescent phases of COVID-19. Nearly every sample came with metadata listing a de-identified subject ID, COVID-19 status, age in years and sex. The samples were drawn from two sources: the first 160 participants of the ongoing ImmuneRACE study, and approximately 1,300 subjects contributed by 6 global collaborators. The repertoires were released in a freely available public database intended as a resource for research on the immune response to SARS-CoV-2. The dataset comprised deeply sampled blood TCRbeta repertoires from subjects exposed to, actively infected with, or recovered from COVID-19. The prospective study material was composed of cDNA or gDNA derived from T cells, B-cell-depleted T cells, or PBMCs. HLA class I and class II types, where available, came from metadata supplied by the sample provider rather than from assay-based typing.

CDR1 and CDR2 (SQVTM, ANQGSEA) derive from the germline V gene. From the cysteine through the phenylalanine, the CDR3 covers 13 amino acids. The sequence is cut down to CDR3 DNA, 39 bases in frame from base 1. The V and J ends are trimmed by 2 bases and 3 bases, leaving 11 bases between them. General conclusions and limits of the study: Clinical and demographic metadata were provided uncurated, with the amount varying by source and participant.

Each collaborating institution followed its own protocols to collect whole blood in K2EDTA tubes. For TCRbeta analysis, collaborators shipped samples in one of three forms: frozen whole blood, isolated PBMCs, or DNA extracted from either of those sample types. TCRbeta CDR3 regions were amplified from genomic DNA using the immunoSEQ Assay, a bias-controlled multiplex PCR. In the source study's methods: Within the assay, amplification of reference gene primers was used to estimate how many nucleated cells each sample contained. Sequence reads were collapsed and filtered to measure the absolute abundance of every unique TCRbeta CDR3 rearrangement. For each sample, productive Simpson clonality was calculated by taking the square root of Simpson's diversity index across productive rearrangements. TCRdb stores this immuneACCESS table with in-frame sequences only. Part of the clones is absent; in the studies checked, under half of the shortfall reflects unresolved V genes, and no reason is known for the rest. That table supplies the V and J calls and clone size; D and trimming were determined from the DNA. This sample has roughly 120,000 clones in its table, and more than 75% of those were observed once. 25% to 30% of the sample lies in the top ten.

As concerns this clone: What antigen it recognizes has not been identified. No clone much larger than this one lies a single base away; base qualities are absent.

Sequenced input: peripheral blood. This receptor was obtained from a woman in her seventies with acute or convalescent COVID-19. The sequence joins TRBV29-1 to TRBJ2-7; TRBD1 is a possible D gene, resting on 6 matching bases. The sequence in DNA is TGCAGCGTTGAAAACAGGGTGAGCTACGAGCAGTACTTC. This codes for CSVENRVSYEQYF.